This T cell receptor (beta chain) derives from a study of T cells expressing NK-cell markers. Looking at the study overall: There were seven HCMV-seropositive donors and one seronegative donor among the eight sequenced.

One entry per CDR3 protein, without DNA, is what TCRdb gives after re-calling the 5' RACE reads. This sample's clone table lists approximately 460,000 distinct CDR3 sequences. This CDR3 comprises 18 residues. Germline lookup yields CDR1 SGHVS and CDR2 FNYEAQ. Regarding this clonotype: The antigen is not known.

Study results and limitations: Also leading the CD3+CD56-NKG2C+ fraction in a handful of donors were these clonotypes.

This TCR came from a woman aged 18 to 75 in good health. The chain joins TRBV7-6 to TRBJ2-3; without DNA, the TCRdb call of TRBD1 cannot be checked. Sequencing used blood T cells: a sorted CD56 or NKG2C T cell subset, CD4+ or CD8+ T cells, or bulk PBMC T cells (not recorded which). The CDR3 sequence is CASSLDGGVTRITDTQYF.